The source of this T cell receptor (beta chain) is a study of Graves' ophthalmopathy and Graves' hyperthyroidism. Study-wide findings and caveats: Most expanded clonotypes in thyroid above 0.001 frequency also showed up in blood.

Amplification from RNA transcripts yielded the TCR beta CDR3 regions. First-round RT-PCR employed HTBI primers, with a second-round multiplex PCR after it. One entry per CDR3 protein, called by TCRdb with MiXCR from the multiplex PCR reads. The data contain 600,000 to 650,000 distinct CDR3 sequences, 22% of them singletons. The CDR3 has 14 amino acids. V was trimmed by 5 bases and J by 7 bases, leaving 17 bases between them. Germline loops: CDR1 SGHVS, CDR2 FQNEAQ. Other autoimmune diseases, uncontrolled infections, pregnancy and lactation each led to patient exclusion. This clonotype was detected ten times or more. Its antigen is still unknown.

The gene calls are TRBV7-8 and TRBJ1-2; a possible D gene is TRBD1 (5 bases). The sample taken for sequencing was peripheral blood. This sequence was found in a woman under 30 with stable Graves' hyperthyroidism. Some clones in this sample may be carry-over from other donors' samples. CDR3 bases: TGTGCCAGCAGCCAAGACAGTGTCATAGGTGGCTACACCTTC. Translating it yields CASSQDSVIGGYTF.